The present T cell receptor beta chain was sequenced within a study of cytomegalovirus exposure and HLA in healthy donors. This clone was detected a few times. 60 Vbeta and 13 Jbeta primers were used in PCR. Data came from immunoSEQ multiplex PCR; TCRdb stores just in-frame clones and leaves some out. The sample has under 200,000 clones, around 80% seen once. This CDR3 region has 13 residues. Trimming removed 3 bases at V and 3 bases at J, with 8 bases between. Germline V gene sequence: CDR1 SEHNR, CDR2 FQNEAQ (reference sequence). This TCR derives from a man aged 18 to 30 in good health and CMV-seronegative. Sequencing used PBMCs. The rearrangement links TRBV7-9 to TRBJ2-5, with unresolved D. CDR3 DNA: TGTGCCAGCAGCTTCATGACTGAAGAGACCCAGTACTTC. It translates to CASSFMTEETQYF.